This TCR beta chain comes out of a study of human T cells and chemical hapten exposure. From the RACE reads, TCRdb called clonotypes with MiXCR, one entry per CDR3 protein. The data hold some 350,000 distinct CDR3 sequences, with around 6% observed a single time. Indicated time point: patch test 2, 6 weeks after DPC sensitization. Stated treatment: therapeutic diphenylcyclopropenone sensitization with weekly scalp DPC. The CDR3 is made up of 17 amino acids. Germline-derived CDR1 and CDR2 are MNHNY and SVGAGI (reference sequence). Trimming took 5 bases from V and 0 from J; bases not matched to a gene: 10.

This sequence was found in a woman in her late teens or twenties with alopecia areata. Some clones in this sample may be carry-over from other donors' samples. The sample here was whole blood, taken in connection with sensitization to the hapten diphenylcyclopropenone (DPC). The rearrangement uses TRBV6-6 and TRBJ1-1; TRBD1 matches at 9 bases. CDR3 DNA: TGTGCCAGCAGTAGACAGGGGGAAGGGGAAGTGAACACTGAAGCTTTCTTT. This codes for CASSRQGEGEVNTEAFF.